This T cell receptor (beta chain) was profiled in a study of blood T cells in healthy people across ages. Study observations and caveats: Conclusively comparing naive with antigen-experienced cells was impossible with unsorted PBMCs.

Next came a second PCR, run for about 6 to 12 cycles, which used a sample-barcoded 5' primer along with a J-beta primer mix. MiXCR, applied by TCRdb to the 5' RACE reads, yields one record per CDR3 protein. The table lists roughly 700,000 distinct CDR3 sequences, 49% of them singletons, with around a third in the top ten. On this clonotype: No antigen is known for it.

The CDR3 runs 13 residues. V was clipped by 6 bases and J by 10 bases, with 16 bases between them. Germline V gives CDR1 SGHTA, CDR2 FQGNSA. The receptor was derived from a woman aged 55-70 years in good health. Sequences were obtained from blood. The chain employs TRBV7-2 and TRBJ2-1; D remains ambiguous. The CDR3 sequence: CASSPVGMGEQFF. The DNA of the CDR3 is TGTGCCAGCAGTCCCGTGGGTATGGGGGAGCAGTTCTTC.